The 28 T cell receptor beta chains below all came from one sample that was sequenced in a study of human T cells and chemical hapten exposure listed by TCRdb under 2021. The receptor library was made with RACE. Data came from a NextSeq 500. TCRdb took the public reads, trimmed them with fastp at Q25, ran MiXCR for clone calling and kept in-frame beta chains. For every CDR3 protein sequence, its rows merge into one entry that carries the most common genes and DNA. The sample has approximately 350,000 distinct CDR3 sequences on record, roughly 6% of them singletons. The top ten clonotypes cover over 5.5% of the sample. This sample's time point label indicates: patch test 2, 6 weeks after DPC sensitization. What this sample's treatment or condition label stands for: therapeutic diphenylcyclopropenone sensitization with weekly scalp DPC. Here the sequenced sample was whole blood, taken in connection with sensitization to the hapten diphenylcyclopropenone (DPC). Receptors were obtained from a woman between 18 and 30 years old with alopecia areata. Some clones in this sample may be carry-over from other donors' samples.

In this sample, this clonotype turned up many times. This rearrangement joins TRBV19 to TRBJ1-5, with D hard to call. The CDR3 totals 15 residues. The ends were cut back, 7 bases at V and 2 bases at J, with 15 bases in the middle. The germline V gene has CDR1 LNHDA and CDR2 SQIVND (reference sequence). DNA for the CDR3: TGTGCCAGTACCGCCGTAGTGGACCGCAATCAGCCCCAGCATTTT. Amino acids: CASTAVVDRNQPQHF.

This clonotype was counted between two and nine times. The chain links TRBV5-1 to TRBJ2-2; unclear D gene. The CDR3 extends over 15 amino acids. In germline, CDR1 is SGHRS, CDR2 YFSETQ. V was cut by 4 bases and J by 1 base, with 11 bases left in between. The CDR3 here is CASSPTGKNTGELFF. The CDR3 DNA reads TGCGCCAGCAGCCCCACCGGAAAGAACACCGGGGAGCTGTTTTTT.

This clonotype was picked up many times. The chain uses TRBV7-9 and TRBJ2-3, with 7 bases fitting TRBD2. The CDR3 is made up of 17 amino acids. J lost 2 bases, V lost 1 base, and 9 bases had no gene match. Looked up from germline, CDR1 is SEHNR and CDR2 is FQNEAQ (reference sequence). The CDR3 sequence: CASSLGTLAAVTDTQYF. The CDR3 region has the DNA TGTGCCAGCAGCTTAGGGACCCTAGCGGCCGTCACAGATACGCAGTATTTT.

The table lists this clonotype with many counts. The chain is built from TRBV5-6 and TRBJ1-6; tentatively, D is TRBD1 (6 bases). The CDR3 runs to 17 residues. V lost 2 bases and J 7 bases, leaving 19 bases between the germline ends. CDR1 and CDR2 (germline): SGHDT, YYEEEE. The CDR3 protein is CASSFGTPFSSNSPLHF. The CDR3 region has the DNA TGTGCCAGCAGCTTCGGGACACCCTTCAGCTCAAATTCACCCCTCCACTTT.

This clonotype came up many times. This rearrangement joins TRBV6-1 to TRBJ1-2; no clear D. This CDR3 contains 14 residues. CDR1 and CDR2 from the germline V gene are MNHNS and SASEGT. V was pared by 5 bases and J by 1 base, with 11 bases between. Written as DNA, the CDR3 is TGTGCCAGCAGTCAGCCTATAATTAACTATGGCTACACCTTC. Translating it yields CASSQPIINYGYTF.

This clonotype was recorded many times. The rearrangement joins TRBV6-5 to TRBJ2-6; D is uncertain. This CDR3 region has 13 residues. V shed 2 bases and J shed 2 bases, with 1 base lying between them. Germline CDR1 reads MNHEY; CDR2 reads SVGAGI. The CDR3 sequence: CASSYAGANVLTF. The DNA for the CDR3 is TGTGCCAGCAGTTACGCTGGGGCCAACGTCCTGACTTTC.

This clonotype occurred many times. The genes are TRBV18 and TRBJ2-5; possible D gene TRBD1, 5 bases. The CDR3 has 15 amino acids. Germline V gene data show CDR1 as KGHSH and CDR2 as LQKENI. The V and J ends lost 2 bases and 1 base respectively, with 11 bases between them. The DNA of the CDR3 is TGTGCCAGCTCACCAGATCTACAGGTCCAAGAGACCCAGTACTTC. Protein sequence: CASSPDLQVQETQYF.

The rearrangement links TRBV20-1 to TRBJ2-1, with TRBD2 identical over 9 bases. The CDR3 is 14 residues long. Trimming at V came to 4 bases and at J to 9 bases, leaving 10 bases not matched to a gene. Germline CDR1 reads DFQATT; CDR2 reads SNEGSKA (reference sequence). CDR3 in amino acids: CSAISPPSGTEQFF. CDR3 DNA: TGCAGTGCTATATCCCCGCCTAGCGGGACTGAGCAGTTCTTC.

There are many counts of this clonotype. The gene calls are TRBV4-3 and TRBJ2-3, with 11 bases matching TRBD2. Germline V gene lookup returns CDR1 LGHNA and CDR2 YSLEER. J gave up 1 base and V 4 bases, and 1 base lay outside the gene matches. This CDR3 is built from 15 residues. This CDR3 reads CASSLGLAGTDTQYF. In nucleotides, the CDR3 is TGCGCCAGCAGCCTGGGACTAGCGGGCACAGATACGCAGTATTTT.

This clonotype was seen at least ten times. J is TRBJ1-5 and V is TRBV18, with D unclear. Germline V gives CDR1 KGHSH, CDR2 LQKENI. The CDR3 covers 14 residues. The V end was cut by 3 bases, the J end by 0 bases, with 6 bases between. This CDR3 reads CASSPVDSNQPQHF. In DNA, the CDR3 is TGTGCCAGCTCACCGGTGGATAGCAATCAGCCCCAGCATTTT.

DNA for the CDR3: TGCGCCAGCAGCCAAGATTTAGCGGGGGCCGCCTACGAGCAGTACTTC. Its protein product is CASSQDLAGAAYEQYF. The chain uses TRBV4-1 and TRBJ2-7; 9 nucleotides match TRBD2. Germline V gene sequence: CDR1 MGHRA, CDR2 YSYEKL. V shed 0 bases and J 2 bases; nucleotides not matched to a gene: 5. The CDR3 has 16 amino acids.

The V call is TRBV18, the J call TRBJ1-3; D possibly corresponds to TRBD1 (5 bases). The V gene lost 4 bases and the J gene lost 4 bases, with 23 bases spanning the gap. There are 18 residues in the CDR3. Per the germline V gene, CDR1 is KGHSH and CDR2 is LQKENI. CDR3 residues: CASSLTVPTATGGNTIYF. Written as DNA, the CDR3 is TGTGCCAGCTCACTGACAGTACCCACCGCCACAGGAGGAAACACCATATATTTT.

CDR3 protein: CASSGRRPIGQPQHF. CDR3 in DNA: TGTGCCAGCAGTGGGAGACGCCCGATAGGTCAGCCCCAGCATTTT. The chain is built from TRBV2 and TRBJ1-5; no clear D gene. The CDR3 extends over 15 amino acids. The V gene lost 4 bases and the J gene lost 6 bases, with 16 bases spanning the gap. CDR1 is SNHLY and CDR2 is FYNNEI in the germline V gene.

Many counts were recorded for this clonotype. The V and J genes are TRBV7-9 and TRBJ1-4; weak D call: TRBD1 (5 bases). This CDR3 comprises 14 residues. With 5 bases removed from V and 7 bases from J, the gap between germline ends came to 14 bases. Germline CDR1 is SEHNR and CDR2 is FQNEAQ (reference sequence). The CDR3 DNA sequence: TGTGCCAGCAGCCGACAGTCCAACGCTGAAAAACTGTTTTTT. Residues: CASSRQSNAEKLFF.

The table lists this clonotype with many counts. V usage is TRBV18 and J usage is TRBJ1-5; unclear D gene. Germline CDR1 KGHSH, CDR2 LQKENI. The germline V and J ends were trimmed by 3 bases and 4 bases, with 13 bases remaining between them. The CDR3 consists of 15 residues. CDR3 bases: TGTGCCAGCTCACCCCGAGGCCTCGAGAATCAGCCCCAGCATTTT. Translating it yields CASSPRGLENQPQHF.

The chain's CDR3 is CASSVTSGGLNEQFF. For the CDR3, the DNA is TGTGCCAGCAGTGTGACTAGCGGGGGATTGAATGAGCAGTTCTTC. This sequence joins TRBV12-3 or TRBV12-4 and TRBJ2-1; 12 bases are a match to TRBD2. CDR3 length equals 15 residues. Trimming cost V 5 bases and J 7 bases; bases outside gene matches: 6.

V and J are TRBV28 and TRBJ1-2, with D perhaps TRBD1 (6 bases). From germline, CDR1 is MDHEN and CDR2 SYDVKM. Trimming took 6 bases from V and 5 from J, leaving 16 bases between them. The CDR3 extends over 14 amino acids. The CDR3 DNA reads TGTGCCAGCAGCCTACAGGGAGGGGTTTATGGCTACACCTTC. Its protein is CASSLQGGVYGYTF.

This chain joins TRBV4-3 and TRBJ2-6, with D uncertain. CDR3 length: 23 amino acids. Trimming removed 4 bases at V and 3 bases at J, with 34 bases between. Germline CDR1 reads LGHNA; CDR2 reads YSLEER. The CDR3 DNA reads as TGCGCCAGCAGCCCAACCGAAGAGAAAGGGATTGTCAGGTTGCTTCGTGGGGCCAACGTCCTGACTTTC. Protein sequence: CASSPTEEKGIVRLLRGANVLTF.

J is TRBJ2-7 and V is TRBV4-3, with D unclear. The CDR3 contains 15 residues. Germline V gene sequence: CDR1 LGHNA, CDR2 YSLEER. V lost 1 base to trimming and J lost 3 bases, with 13 bases between them. CDR3 loop: CASSQGLGRSYEQYF. Written as DNA, the CDR3 is TGCGCCAGCAGCCAAGGCTTAGGACGGAGCTACGAGCAGTACTTC.

This clonotype was detected ten times or more. The chain recombines TRBV10-3 with TRBJ2-3; D possibly corresponds to TRBD1 (5 bases). The germline gives CDR1 ENHRY, CDR2 SYGVKD. Trimming stripped 2 bases from V and 7 bases from J, with 13 bases between. CDR3 length: 14 amino acids. Here the CDR3 DNA reads TGTGCCATCAGTGAGGTAACAGGCCTAAATACGCAGTATTTT. As protein: CAISEVTGLNTQYF.

The J gene is TRBJ2-7, the V gene TRBV6-2 or TRBV6-3, with 7 bases that match TRBD1. CDR1 and CDR2 (germline): MNHEY, SVGEGT. This CDR3 contains 15 residues. Germline trimming cut 6 bases from V and 4 bases from J; bases unmatched to any gene: 12. The DNA for the CDR3 is TGTGCCAGCAGACGGCGACAGGGATCTCTTTACGAGCAGTACTTC. Its protein is CASRRRQGSLYEQYF.

The rearrangement links TRBV10-3 to TRBJ2-1; D is ambiguous. Looked up from germline, CDR1 is ENHRY and CDR2 is SYGVKD. CDR3 length equals 13 residues. V was pared by 5 bases and J by 10 bases, with 15 bases between. For the CDR3, the DNA is TGTGCCATCAGTTCCGGGCCCCCTGAAGAGCAGTTCTTC. This sequence encodes CAISSGPPEEQFF.

This chain joins TRBV25-1 and TRBJ1-1; D unresolved. The germline V gene encodes CDR1 MGHDK and CDR2 SYGVNS. The germline V and J ends were trimmed by 3 bases and 11 bases, with 22 bases remaining between them. CDR3 length: 15 residues. The CDR3 region is CASSDFEPRSDPAFF. The CDR3 DNA is TGTGCCAGCAGTGACTTCGAACCTCGTTCAGATCCGGCTTTCTTT. Full variable domain (rest looked up from reference TRBV25-1 and TRBJ1-1): EADIYQTPRYLVIGTGKKITLECSQTMGHDKMYWYQQDPGMELHLIHYSYGVNSTEKGDLSSESTVSRIRTEHFPLTLESARPSHTSQYLCASSDFEPRSDPAFFGQGTRLTVV.

This clonotype was seen only a few times. One end of the junction varies from germline; a read error may be responsible. The rearrangement joins TRBV7-9 to TRBJ2-7; TRBD1 might be the D (7 bases). Looked up from germline, CDR1 is SEHNR and CDR2 is FQNEAQ (reference sequence). The CDR3 is 18 amino acids. CDR3 coding DNA: TGTGCCAGCAGCCTAGCGATACAACTCCAGGACAGGTTTAACGAGCAGTACTTC. Translation: CASSLAIQLQDRFNEQYF.

The J gene is TRBJ2-1, the V gene TRBV20-1; maybe TRBD2 (5 bases). V was trimmed by 1 base and J by 0 bases, leaving 10 bases between them. The germline V gene has CDR1 DFQATT and CDR2 SNEGSKA (reference sequence). The CDR3 has 15 amino acids. CDR3 region: CSARVRGLSYNEQFF. For the CDR3, the DNA is TGCAGTGCTAGAGTGCGCGGACTCTCCTACAATGAGCAGTTCTTC.

This clonotype was seen just once. The junction differs from germline at one of its ends, possibly a read error. The V gene is TRBV6-5, the J gene TRBJ1-3; TRBD1 might be the D (5 bases). In germline, CDR1 is MNHEY, CDR2 SVGAGI. The CDR3 length is 19 residues. The CDR3 loop is CASSYSNPKTAYSGNSIYF. CDR3 in DNA: TGTGCCAGCAGTTACTCGAACCCCAAGACAGCTTACTCTGGAAACAGCATATATTTT.

Ten or more counts support this clonotype. V gene TRBV12-5 combines with J gene TRBJ2-1; 8 bases are shared with TRBD2. The CDR3 is 14 residues long. The V and J ends lost 5 bases and 8 bases, in that order; junction bases with no gene match: 8. Germline values: CDR1 LGHNT, CDR2 FRNRAP. The CDR3 region has the DNA TGTGCTAGTGGTCGCGGGGGGACGGTAGATGAGCAGTTCTTC. The encoded protein is CASGRGGTVDEQFF. The full variable domain, its missing parts supplied by reference TRBV12-5 and TRBJ2-1, is DARVTQTPRHKVTEMGQEVTMRCQPILGHNTVFWYRQTMMQGLELLAYFRNRAPLDDSGMPKDRFSAEMPDATLATLKIQPSEPRDSAVYFCASGRGGTVDEQFFGPGTRLTVL.

This clonotype was counted only a few times. V is TRBV12-3 or TRBV12-4 and J is TRBJ2-2, with 8 bases matching TRBD1. J lost 6 bases, V lost 4 bases, and 13 bases had no gene match. The CDR3 is 17 amino acids. CDR3 DNA sequence: TGTGCCAGCAGTTCACCCCGGGACAGGACGATTTCCGGGGAGCTGTTTTTT. Amino acids: CASSSPRDRTISGELFF.